A single sample is the source of the 23 T cell receptor beta chains below, sequenced in a study of blood T cells in healthy people across ages. A second PCR of about 7 to 12 cycles used a sample-barcoded 5' primer and a J-beta primer mix. TCRdb re-analysed the 5' RACE reads in MiXCR, keeping a single row per CDR3 protein. Of 1.5 million to 1.8 million distinct CDR3 sequences listed, roughly 43% were seen once; the top ten hold just over 4%. Sequencing was done on a sample of blood. These TCRs come from a woman aged 18-29 years in good health.

This clonotype has more than one count but fewer than ten. This rearrangement joins TRBV10-3 to TRBJ2-3, with TRBD1 matching over 7 bases. After removal of 6 bases from V and 2 bases from J, the junction contained 11 bases not matched to a gene. Germline values: CDR1 ENHRY, CDR2 SYGVKD. The CDR3 has 16 amino acids. CDR3: CAIRPTRDSNTDTQYF. The CDR3, as DNA: TGTGCCATCAGACCGACTCGGGACAGCAACACAGATACGCAGTATTTT.

V usage is TRBV6-6 and J usage is TRBJ1-2; D may be TRBD1 (5 bases). The CDR3 is 13 residues long. The germline CDR1 and CDR2 sequences are MNHNY and SVGAGI (reference sequence). V was pared by 2 bases and J by 3 bases, with 7 bases between. Here the CDR3 reads CASSYGTYYGYTF. The CDR3 DNA is TGTGCCAGCAGTTACGGGACCTACTATGGCTACACCTTC.

This clonotype was counted between two and nine times. V gene TRBV7-9 combines with J gene TRBJ1-2; TRBD1 matches at 7 bases. Germline V gene lookup returns CDR1 SEHNR and CDR2 FQNEAQ (reference sequence). V trimming: 3 bases; J trimming: 6 bases; junction bases outside the gene matches: 4. CDR3 length equals 13 residues. The CDR3 DNA reads as TGTGCCAGCAGCTTGACAGGGACCAATGGCTACACCTTC. This encodes CASSLTGTNGYTF. Drawing the rest from reference TRBV7-9 and TRBJ1-2, the complete variable domain is DTGVSQNPRHKITKRGQNVTFRCDPISEHNRLYWYRQTLGQGPEFLTYFQNEAQLEKSRLLSDRFSAERPKGSFSTLEIQRTEQGDSAMYLCASSLTGTNGYTFGSGTRLTVV.

The V and J genes are TRBV6-1 and TRBJ2-7; D possibly corresponds to TRBD1 (5 bases). Trimming pared 5 bases from V and 3 bases from J, leaving 14 bases between. Germline CDR1 is MNHNS and CDR2 is SASEGT. The CDR3 has 14 residues. The CDR3 loop is CASSYTGHLYEQYF. CDR3 DNA sequence: TGTGCCAGCAGTTATACAGGACACCTCTACGAGCAGTACTTC.

This sequence joins TRBV18 and TRBJ2-1, with D perhaps matching TRBD2 (6 bases). Germline lookup yields CDR1 KGHSH and CDR2 LQKENI. The ends were cut back, 6 bases at V and 4 bases at J, with 16 bases in the middle. This CDR3 has 15 amino acids. The CDR3 nucleotides are TGTGCCAGCTCCACCATTGGAGGGATTTACAATGAGCAGTTCTTC. As protein: CASSTIGGIYNEQFF.

This clonotype was picked up a small number of times. The gene calls are TRBV7-2 and TRBJ2-1; 11 bases agree with TRBD2. CDR1 and CDR2 (germline): SGHTA, FQGNSA. Trimming took 3 bases from V and 6 from J; bases not matched to a gene: 13. This CDR3 comprises 18 residues. This chain's CDR3 is CASSLKLITSGSGNEQFF. Here the CDR3 DNA reads TGTGCCAGCAGCTTGAAGTTAATCACTAGCGGGAGTGGCAATGAGCAGTTCTTC. Full variable domain (rest looked up from reference TRBV7-2 and TRBJ2-1): GAGVSQSPSNKVTEKGKDVELRCDPISGHTALYWYRQSLGQGLEFLIYFQGNSAPDKSGLPSDRFSAERTGGSVSTLTIQRTQQEDSAVYLCASSLKLITSGSGNEQFFGPGTRLTVL.

This clonotype was seen only a few times. The gene calls are TRBV5-1 and TRBJ1-1; D is undetermined. The CDR3 is 13 residues long. Trimming left V 3 bases short and J 3 bases short, with 9 bases between. Germline values: CDR1 SGHRS, CDR2 YFSETQ. The chain's CDR3 is CASSSYGDTEAFF. CDR3 in DNA: TGCGCCAGCAGCTCCTACGGAGACACTGAAGCTTTCTTT.

The table lists this clonotype with a few counts. The V and J genes are TRBV7-9 and TRBJ2-1; 9 nucleotides agree with TRBD2. V gave up 7 bases and J gave up 3 bases; unmatched junction bases: 10. Germline CDR1 is SEHNR and CDR2 is FQNEAQ (reference sequence). The CDR3 totals 16 residues. The CDR3 DNA sequence: TGTGCCAGCACCTCCCCTAGCGGGGAGCACTACAATGAGCAGTTCTTC. Translation: CASTSPSGEHYNEQFF.

This clonotype was counted between two and nine times. The V call is TRBV20-1, the J call TRBJ2-1; TRBD2 matches at 11 bases. The length of the CDR3 is 14 residues. The V gene end was trimmed by 7 bases and the J gene end by 6 bases; junction bases not matched to a gene: 8. Germline CDR1 reads DFQATT; CDR2 reads SNEGSKA (reference sequence). The CDR3, as DNA: TGCAGTGGTACTAGCGGGAGAGGTGGCAATGAGCAGTTCTTC. Protein sequence: CSGTSGRGGNEQFF.

This clonotype was counted once. An end of the junction does not agree with germline; a read error may underlie this. The CDR3 spells CSASYSRGSSTGTQYF. The CDR3 DNA reads as TGCAGTGCTAGTTATTCGCGCGGATCTAGCACAGGTACGCAGTATTTT. This rearrangement joins TRBV20-1 to TRBJ2-3; D is perhaps TRBD1 or TRBD2 (5 bases each). This CDR3 is built from 16 residues. Germline V CDR1 and CDR2: DFQATT, SNEGSKA (reference sequence).

The chain combines TRBV5-1 with TRBJ1-1; TRBD1 might be the D (5 bases). The CDR3 loop spans 14 amino acids. Trimming left V 0 bases short and J 13 bases short, with 19 bases between. Germline V lookup: CDR1 SGHRS, CDR2 YFSETQ. CDR3 sequence (DNA): TGCGCCAGCAGCTTGGTCTGGGACCCTCCGAATGTTTTCTTT. It encodes CASSLVWDPPNVFF.

The table lists this clonotype with a few counts. The genes are TRBV5-4 and TRBJ1-1; D call uncertain. Germline CDR1 is SGHNT and CDR2 is YYREEE (reference sequence). The CDR3 is 14 residues long. V was trimmed by 2 bases and J by 5 bases, leaving 13 bases between them. DNA of the CDR3: TGTGCCAGCAGCTTTTTGGACGGGGTAACTGAAGCTTTCTTT. Its protein product is CASSFLDGVTEAFF.

The gene calls are TRBV6-2 or TRBV6-3 and TRBJ2-3; D is unresolved. The CDR3 loop spans 12 amino acids. V lost 1 base, J lost 5 bases, and 4 bases lay in between. Looked up from germline, CDR1 is MNHEY and CDR2 is SVGEGT. CDR3 sequence (DNA): TGTGCCAGCAGTTACTTTCAAGATACGCAGTATTTT. Amino acid sequence: CASSYFQDTQYF.

This clonotype was counted only a few times. The gene calls are TRBV7-2 and TRBJ2-3, with 7 bases lining up with TRBD1. The CDR3 has 16 amino acids. From germline, CDR1 is SGHTA and CDR2 FQGNSA. With 2 bases clipped from V and 1 base from J, the junction kept 6 bases outside the gene matches. Here the CDR3 reads CASSLTHRGGTDTQYF. The CDR3 region has the DNA TGTGCCAGCAGCTTAACCCACAGGGGAGGCACAGATACGCAGTATTTT.

V and J are TRBV20-1 and TRBJ2-1; 14 bases map to TRBD2. The junction had 1 base not matched to a gene; V was cut back by 6 bases and J by 9 bases. The germline V gene encodes CDR1 DFQATT and CDR2 SNEGSKA (reference sequence). The CDR3 length is 12 residues. CDR3 region: CSAGLAGVEQFF. The CDR3 DNA is TGCAGTGCGGGACTAGCGGGGGTTGAGCAGTTCTTC.

The V call is TRBV4-1, the J call TRBJ1-2; the D gene is possibly TRBD1 (5 bases). CDR3 length: 14 amino acids. V lost 1 base, J lost 6 bases, and 12 bases lay in between. CDR1 is MGHRA and CDR2 is YSYEKL in the germline V gene. CDR3 amino acids: CASSQVSGLDGYTF. The DNA for the CDR3 is TGCGCCAGCAGCCAAGTATCAGGGCTCGATGGCTACACCTTC.

This clonotype has just a few counts. The chain joins TRBV29-1 to TRBJ2-3; D possibly corresponds to TRBD1 (5 bases). Germline V gives CDR1 SQVTM, CDR2 ANQGSEA. This CDR3 has 12 amino acids. Trimming cost V 4 bases and J 5 bases, with 10 bases left between them. The CDR3 nucleotides read TGCAGCGTTGGTCAGGGCGGAGATACGCAGTATTTT. This gives the protein CSVGQGGDTQYF.

The genes are TRBV6-2 or TRBV6-3 and TRBJ2-3; TRBD1 might be the D (6 bases). The CDR3 has 10 residues. CDR1 and CDR2 (germline): MNHEY, SVGEGT. DNA of the CDR3: TGTGCTACCGGACAGGATACGCAGTATTTT. Encoded protein: CATGQDTQYF.

The gene calls are TRBV7-6 and TRBJ1-3; D is undetermined. The CDR3 covers 16 residues. Germline V gene sequence: CDR1 SGHVS, CDR2 FNYEAQ. Trimming removed 2 bases at V and 3 bases at J, with 14 bases between. CDR3 coding DNA: TGTGCCAGCAGCTTAAGCGGTTACAGCATTGGAAACACCATATATTTT. Protein product: CASSLSGYSIGNTIYF.

The sample holds many counts of this clonotype. The chain links TRBV24-1 to TRBJ2-4; D is possibly TRBD1 (5 bases). Germline V gives CDR1 KGHDR, CDR2 SFDVKD. The CDR3 has 14 residues. V was clipped by 2 bases and J by 5 bases, with 9 bases between them. CDR3 region: CATSDWGDENIQYF. The CDR3 DNA reads TGTGCCACCAGTGATTGGGGCGACGAAAACATTCAGTACTTC.

The V gene is TRBV29-1, the J gene TRBJ2-5; D is ambiguous. The J call may be in error: the DNA end matches TRBJ2-4 better. The CDR3 contains 12 residues. Germline CDR1 reads SQVTM; CDR2 reads ANQGSEA. The CDR3 nucleotides are TGCAGCGTTGAAGATAATCGGGCCATTCAGTACTTC. It codes for CSVEDNRAIQYF.

In its sample, this clonotype was seen many times. This chain links TRBV7-9 with TRBJ2-1; D is perhaps TRBD1 (5 bases). From germline, CDR1 is SEHNR and CDR2 FQNEAQ (reference sequence). The CDR3 is 12 amino acids. V shed 6 bases and J shed 7 bases, with 10 bases lying between them. The CDR3 sequence is CASSLGQNEQFF. CDR3 DNA: TGTGCCAGCAGTTTGGGGCAGAATGAGCAGTTCTTC.

The table lists this clonotype with many counts. This chain connects TRBV29-1 to TRBJ2-7; tentative D call: TRBD2 (6 bases). V was cut by 1 base and J by 3 bases, with 10 bases left in between. Germline V gene data show CDR1 as SQVTM and CDR2 as ANQGSEA. This CDR3 is 13 amino acids long. The CDR3 reads CSVEGRAHYEQYF. In nucleotides, the CDR3 is TGCAGCGTTGAAGGGAGGGCCCACTACGAGCAGTACTTC.